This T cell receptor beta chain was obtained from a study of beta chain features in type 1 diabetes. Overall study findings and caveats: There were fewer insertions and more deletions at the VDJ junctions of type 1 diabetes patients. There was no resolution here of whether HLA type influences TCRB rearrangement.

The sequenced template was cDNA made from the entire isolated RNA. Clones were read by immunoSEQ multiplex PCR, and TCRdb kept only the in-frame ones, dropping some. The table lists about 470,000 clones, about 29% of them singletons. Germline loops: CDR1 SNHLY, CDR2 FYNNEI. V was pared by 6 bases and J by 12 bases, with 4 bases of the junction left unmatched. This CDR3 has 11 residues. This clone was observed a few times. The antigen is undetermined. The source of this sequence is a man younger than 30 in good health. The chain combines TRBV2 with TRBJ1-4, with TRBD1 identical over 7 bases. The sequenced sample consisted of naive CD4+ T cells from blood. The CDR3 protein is CASSSGTELFF. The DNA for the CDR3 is TGTGCCAGCAGCTCCGGGACAGAACTGTTTTTT. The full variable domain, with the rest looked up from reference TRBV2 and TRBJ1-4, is EPEVTQTPSHQVTQMGQEVILRCVPISNHLYFYWYRQILGQKVEFLVSFYNNEISEKSEIFDDQFSVERPDGSNFTLKIRSTKLEDSAMYFCASSSGTELFFGSGTQLSVL.